The clone carrying this T cell receptor (beta chain) was observed a handful of times. The entry originates in a study of human T cells and chemical hapten exposure. Via MiXCR, TCRdb re-called the RACE reads, giving one row per CDR3 protein. The sample lists 370,000 or so distinct CDR3 sequences, roughly 4.8% occurring once. Trimming removed 2 bases from V and 5 bases from J, with 7 bases in between. CDR3 length equals 13 residues. Germline V gene data show CDR1 as SGHTA and CDR2 as FQGNSA. Time point specified: patch test 1, 2 weeks after DPC sensitization. Documented treatment: therapeutic diphenylcyclopropenone sensitization with weekly scalp DPC.

The sample here was whole blood, taken in connection with sensitization to the hapten diphenylcyclopropenone (DPC). This clonotype was sampled from a woman between 50 and 59 years old with alopecia areata. Some clones in this sample may be carry-over from other donors' samples. This chain links TRBV7-2 with TRBJ2-1; D remains ambiguous. The CDR3 loop reads CASSLLNDNEQFF. CDR3 sequence (DNA): TGTGCCAGCAGCTTATTGAATGACAATGAGCAGTTCTTC.